A single sample gave rise to the 23 T cell receptor beta chains below, sequenced in a study of a mutant IDH1 vaccine in newly diagnosed glioma. Only in-frame clones appear in the TCRdb table, and some are missing; sequencing was by immunoSEQ multiplex PCR. This sample has 9,500 to 12,000 clones; around 88% occur once, and the top ten carry around 4.9%. No antigen has been identified for these receptors. Specified time point: week 23, last vaccination. In every dose of vaccine, 300 ug of mutant IDH1 20-mer peptide was given alongside topical imiquimod. The material sequenced was PBMCs, taken from a glioma patient whose treatment included an IDH1 peptide vaccine. These receptor sequences come from a woman in her forties with glioma. Some clones in this sample may be carry-over from other donors' samples.

This chain joins TRBV5-1 and TRBJ2-5; 8 positions match TRBD2. V shed 1 base, J shed 4 bases, and the junction held 6 bases outside the gene matches. CDR1 and CDR2 from the germline V gene are SGHRS and YFSETQ. The CDR3 has 15 amino acids. CDR3: CASSLFHREGETQYF. The CDR3, as DNA: TGCGCCAGCAGCTTGTTTCATCGGGAGGGAGAGACCCAGTACTTC.

As DNA, the CDR3 is TGTGCCAGCAGCACGGGACAGGGAGTCAAGGAGACCCAGTACTTC. It yields the protein CASSTGQGVKETQYF. The genes are TRBV13 and TRBJ2-5; TRBD1 matches 9 bases. The CDR3 contains 15 residues. CDR1 and CDR2 from the germline V gene are PRHDT and FYEKMQ (reference sequence). Trimming at V came to 5 bases and at J to 5 bases, leaving 9 bases not matched to a gene.

The chain joins TRBV19 to TRBJ2-3; 11 bases map to TRBD2. V lost 4 bases to trimming and J lost 6 bases; unmatched junction nucleotides: 6. Germline values: CDR1 LNHDA, CDR2 SQIVND (reference sequence). The CDR3 sequence is 15 residues long. DNA for the CDR3: TGTGCCAGTAGTACCCTAGCGGGAGGATCTGATACGCAGTATTTT. Encoded protein: CASSTLAGGSDTQYF.

The V gene is TRBV5-8, the J gene TRBJ2-7, with D possibly being TRBD2 (5 bases). CDR1 SGHTS and CDR2 YDEGEE come from the germline V gene. V gave up 2 bases and J gave up 6 bases, with 9 bases separating them. The CDR3 length is 12 residues. CDR3 sequence reads: CASSFARVEQYF. CDR3 DNA: TGTGCCAGCAGCTTCGCGAGGGTCGAGCAGTACTTC.

This clone was picked up one time. Here the CDR3 DNA reads TGCGCCAGCAGCTTGGGTGTCCTCTCTGGAAACACCATATATTTT. As protein: CASSLGVLSGNTIYF. The gene calls are TRBV5-1 and TRBJ1-3, with D uncertain. The CDR3 is 15 amino acids. Germline CDR1 and CDR2: SGHRS and YFSETQ. Trimming stripped 0 bases from V and 0 bases from J, with 7 bases between.

The CDR3 DNA sequence: TGTGCCAGCAGTTCGCCCTTGGGTGCGGGGGGAGCTTTCTTT. This sequence encodes CASSSPLGAGGAFF. The chain carries TRBV28 and TRBJ1-1; a weak D match, TRBD1 (5 bases). V was trimmed by 4 bases and J by 10 bases, leaving 19 bases between them. CDR3 length equals 14 residues. Germline loops: CDR1 MDHEN, CDR2 SYDVKM. The entire variable domain, with the rest obtained from reference TRBV28 and TRBJ1-1, is as follows: DVKVTQSSRYLVKRTGEKVFLECVQDMDHENMFWYRQDPGLGLRLIYFSYDVKMKEKGDIPEGYSVSREKKERFSLILESASTNQTSMYLCASSSPLGAGGAFFGQGTRLTVV.

The table lists this clone with a few counts. The rearrangement joins TRBV4-1 to TRBJ2-7; weak D call: TRBD2 (6 bases). V was clipped by 9 bases and J by 5 bases, with 20 bases between them. Per the germline V gene, CDR1 is MGHRA and CDR2 is YSYEKL. The CDR3 runs to 14 residues. The CDR3 DNA sequence: TGCGCCAGGCCTCGGGACTCCACTAGGGACGAGCAGTACTTC. Its protein product is CARPRDSTRDEQYF.

This clone was picked up one time. The chain couples TRBV2 to TRBJ2-2; TRBD1 matches at 7 bases. The junction had 1 base not matched to a gene; V was cut back by 6 bases and J by 0 bases. This CDR3 spans 14 amino acids. Germline V gene sequence: CDR1 SNHLY, CDR2 FYNNEI. This chain's CDR3 is CASSGTANTGELFF. In nucleotides, the CDR3 is TGTGCCAGCAGCGGGACAGCGAACACCGGGGAGCTGTTTTTT. Full variable domain (rest looked up from reference TRBV2 and TRBJ2-2): EPEVTQTPSHQVTQMGQEVILRCVPISNHLYFYWYRQILGQKVEFLVSFYNNEISEKSEIFDDQFSVERPDGSNFTLKIRSTKLEDSAMYFCASSGTANTGELFFGEGSRLTVL.

The V gene is TRBV20-1, the J gene TRBJ2-3; D is uncertain. CDR3 length: 10 amino acids. Germline V gene sequence: CDR1 DFQATT, CDR2 SNEGSKA (reference sequence). Trimming removed 7 bases from V and 1 base from J, with 3 bases in between. The CDR3 protein is CSGGTDTQYF. CDR3 nucleotides: TGCAGTGGGGGCACAGATACGCAGTATTTT.

The genes are TRBV27 and TRBJ2-1; TRBD2 aligns across 11 bases. The V gene's germline CDR1 is MNHEY and CDR2 SMNVEV (reference sequence). The CDR3 consists of 15 residues. Trimming at V came to 4 bases and at J to 9 bases, leaving 8 bases not matched to a gene. The CDR3 region has the DNA TGTGCCAGCAGTTGGAATAGCGGGGGGGCCCGTGAGCAGTTCTTC. This sequence encodes CASSWNSGGAREQFF.

The CDR3 coding sequence is TGTGCCAGCAGTTTTTTAGGTGGGCGCGGGGCAGATACGCAGTATTTT. Protein sequence: CASSFLGGRGADTQYF. The chain carries TRBV5-6 and TRBJ2-3, with TRBD2 as a possible D gene (6 bases). CDR3 length equals 16 residues. V lost 5 bases and J lost 4, with 20 bases in between. In germline, CDR1 is SGHDT, CDR2 YYEEEE.

V and J are TRBV7-9 and TRBJ1-2, with D uncertain. The CDR3 extends over 13 amino acids. Trimming stripped 4 bases from V and 4 bases from J, with 10 bases between. Germline V gene data show CDR1 as SEHNR and CDR2 as FQNEAQ (reference sequence). CDR3 coding DNA: TGTGCCAGCAGCTCGGACCGGGGCTATGGCTACACCTTC. Translating it yields CASSSDRGYGYTF.

This rearrangement joins TRBV4-1 to TRBJ2-7; the D gene is possibly TRBD2 (5 bases). Germline lookup yields CDR1 MGHRA and CDR2 YSYEKL. The CDR3 has 15 residues. Trimming took 4 bases from V and 6 from J, leaving 19 bases between them. The CDR3 DNA reads TGCGCCAGCAGCCGAGAACGGGATCCCGGGTCCGAGCAGTACTTC. Translated, it gives CASSRERDPGSEQYF.

This chain uses TRBV7-9 with TRBJ1-3; D is possibly TRBD1 (5 bases). This CDR3 contains 14 residues. The germline CDR1 and CDR2 sequences are SEHNR and FQNEAQ (reference sequence). V lost 7 bases and J lost 8, with 18 bases in between. Here the CDR3 reads CASTPEQWGDTIYF. The CDR3 region has the DNA TGTGCCAGCACCCCCGAGCAGTGGGGGGACACCATATATTTT.

V gene TRBV6-1 combines with J gene TRBJ1-1, with 7 bases aligning to TRBD1. The CDR3 sequence is 14 residues long. V shed 8 bases, J shed 4 bases, and the junction held 10 bases outside the gene matches. In germline, CDR1 is MNHNS, CDR2 SASEGT. The CDR3 nucleotides read TGTGCCAGCGTGGAAGAGACAGGGTCCACTGAAGCTTTCTTT. Protein product: CASVEETGSTEAFF.

The chain carries TRBV19 and TRBJ2-7; no clear D gene. The CDR3 is made up of 13 amino acids. Trimming took off 6 bases at V and 2 bases at J, with 11 bases between the two ends. Germline CDR1 and CDR2: LNHDA and SQIVND (reference sequence). CDR3 DNA: TGTGCCAGTAGGGCGACAAGGGCCTACGAGCAGTACTTC. Protein: CASRATRAYEQYF.

The V and J genes are TRBV7-2 and TRBJ2-4, with 9 bases matching TRBD1. Germline loops: CDR1 SGHTA, CDR2 FQGNSA. This CDR3 has 15 residues. V gave up 5 bases and J gave up 1 base; unmatched junction bases: 3. In DNA, the CDR3 is TGTGCCAGCAGCCCAGGACAGGGGGCCAAAAACATTCAGTACTTC. It is translated as CASSPGQGAKNIQYF.

This chain connects TRBV6-1 to TRBJ1-1; the D gene is possibly TRBD1 (5 bases). The germline V and J ends were trimmed by 3 bases and 8 bases, with 16 bases remaining between them. CDR3 length equals 14 residues. In germline, CDR1 is MNHNS, CDR2 SASEGT. CDR3 sequence: CASSDRTKGKEAFF. The CDR3 bases are TGTGCCAGCAGTGATAGAACGAAGGGGAAAGAAGCTTTCTTT.

The V and J genes are TRBV27 and TRBJ2-1; 8 nucleotides agree with TRBD2. V lost 2 bases and J lost 4; bases outside the gene matches: 1. Germline values: CDR1 MNHEY, CDR2 SMNVEV (reference sequence). There are 14 residues in the CDR3. CDR3 protein: CASSLGTSYNEQFF. The DNA of the CDR3 is TGTGCCAGCAGTTTAGGGACTAGTTACAATGAGCAGTTCTTC.

V gene TRBV6-5 combines with J gene TRBJ1-2; no firm D call. The V and J ends lost 11 bases and 0 bases respectively, with 10 bases between them. The CDR3 sequence is 12 residues long. CDR1 and CDR2 (germline): MNHEY, SVGAGI. The DNA of the CDR3 is TGTGCCGTGGGGTTATCTAACTATGGCTACACCTTC. Protein sequence: CAVGLSNYGYTF.

The chain recombines TRBV7-2 with TRBJ1-1; 7 bases map to TRBD1. V lost 1 base to trimming and J lost 7 bases; unmatched junction nucleotides: 9. CDR3 length equals 15 residues. Germline V gene data show CDR1 as SGHTA and CDR2 as FQGNSA. In nucleotides, the CDR3 is TGTGCCAGCAGCTTAGAGGGGGGAGGGGGCCTTGAAGCTTTCTTT. This codes for CASSLEGGGGLEAFF. The full variable domain, with the rest looked up from reference TRBV7-2 and TRBJ1-1, is GAGVSQSPSNKVTEKGKDVELRCDPISGHTALYWYRQSLGQGLEFLIYFQGNSAPDKSGLPSDRFSAERTGGSVSTLTIQRTQQEDSAVYLCASSLEGGGGLEAFFGQGTRLTVV.

Of note for this clone: The junction and the germline gene differ at one end; a read error may be behind it. The V gene is TRBV6-5, the J gene TRBJ2-1; 12 nucleotides align to TRBD1. This CDR3 is 14 amino acids long. The V gene's germline CDR1 is MNHEY and CDR2 SVGAGI. CDR3 amino acids: CASGGQGAYNGQFF. Written as DNA, the CDR3 is TGTGCCAGCGGGGGACAGGGGGCCTACAATGGGCAGTTCTTC.

This chain uses TRBV6-5 with TRBJ2-2; D is perhaps TRBD2 (6 bases). With 2 bases removed from V and 4 bases from J, the gap between germline ends came to 11 bases. Looked up from germline, CDR1 is MNHEY and CDR2 is SVGAGI. The length of the CDR3 is 15 residues. CDR3 in DNA: TGTGCCAGCAGTTACATGGCGGGGCTCACCGGGGAGCTGTTTTTT. This encodes CASSYMAGLTGELFF.